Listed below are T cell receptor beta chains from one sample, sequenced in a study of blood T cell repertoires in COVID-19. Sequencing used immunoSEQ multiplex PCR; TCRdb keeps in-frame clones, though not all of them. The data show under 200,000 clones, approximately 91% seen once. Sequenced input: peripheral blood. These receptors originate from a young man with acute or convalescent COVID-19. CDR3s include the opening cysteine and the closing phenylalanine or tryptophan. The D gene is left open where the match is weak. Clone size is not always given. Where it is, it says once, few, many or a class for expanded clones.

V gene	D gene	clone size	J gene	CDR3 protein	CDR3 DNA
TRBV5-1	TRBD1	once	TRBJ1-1	CASSTDRDTEAFF	TGCGCCAGCAGCACGGACAGGGACACTGAAGCTTTCTTT
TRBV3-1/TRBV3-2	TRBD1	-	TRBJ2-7	CASSSDRAPPYEQYF	TGTGCCAGCAGCAGCGACAGGGCCCCACCCTACGAGCAGTACTTC
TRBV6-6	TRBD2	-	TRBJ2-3	CASSRGGVTDTQYF	TGTGCCAGCAGTCGCGGGGGGGTAACAGATACGCAGTATTTT
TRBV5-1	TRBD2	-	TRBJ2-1	CASSPGLAGGSSYNEQFF	TGCGCCAGCAGCCCGGGACTAGCGGGAGGGAGCTCCTACAATGAGCAGTTCTTC
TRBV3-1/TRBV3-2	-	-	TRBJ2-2	CASSQGAGWSGTGELFF	TGTGCCAGCAGCCAAGGGGCAGGGTGGTCGGGCACCGGGGAGCTGTTTTTT
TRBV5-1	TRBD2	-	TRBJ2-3	CASSPLAGEIDTQYF	TGCGCCAGCAGTCCCCTAGCGGGAGAGATAGATACGCAGTATTTT
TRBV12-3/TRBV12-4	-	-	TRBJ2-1	CASSTQVWQFF	TGTGCCAGCAGTACACAGGTATGGCAGTTCTTC
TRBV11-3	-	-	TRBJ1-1	CASSLSGTPNTEAFF	TGTGCCAGCAGCTTATCAGGGACACCGAACACTGAAGCTTTCTTT
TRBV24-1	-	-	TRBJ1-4	CATSERGERKLFF	TGTGCCACCAGCGAGCGGGGAGAGCGGAAACTGTTTTTT
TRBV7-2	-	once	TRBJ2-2	CASSLEPVANTGELFF	TGTGCCAGCAGCTTAGAGCCGGTGGCGAACACCGGGGAGCTGTTTTTT
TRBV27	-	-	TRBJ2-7	CASSLHPAGYEQYF	TGTGCCAGCAGCCTACACCCCGCGGGGTACGAGCAGTACTTC
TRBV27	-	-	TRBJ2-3	CASSSPGLAADTQYF	TGTGCCAGCAGTTCCCCAGGGTTGGCGGCAGATACGCAGTATTTT
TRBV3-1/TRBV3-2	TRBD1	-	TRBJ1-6	CASSPARTGVSPLHF	TGTGCCAGCAGCCCGGCCCGGACAGGGGTTTCACCCCTCCACTTT